The 25 T cell receptor beta chains below all came from one sample that was sequenced in a study of technical replicates of blood from a few donors. The protocol was immunoSEQ multiplex PCR, while the TCRdb copy is restricted to in-frame clones and leaves out a portion. The repertoire holds roughly 70,000 clones, with approximately 94% as singletons. What was sequenced was T cells isolated from PBMCs. The receptors derive from a human donor in good health.

V is TRBV6-5 and J is TRBJ2-1; the D is unclear. V lost 7 bases and J lost 12, with 13 bases in between. Germline CDR1 is MNHEY and CDR2 is SVGAGI. The CDR3 spans 11 residues. CDR3 sequence reads: CASTSLPVQFF. CDR3 bases: TGTGCCAGCACCTCCCTTCCCGTGCAGTTCTTC.

The chain employs TRBV5-1 and TRBJ2-5; 8 bases map to TRBD2. The ends lost 2 bases at V and 5 bases at J; junction bases unmatched: 2. Germline V CDR1 and CDR2: SGHRS, YFSETQ. The CDR3 extends over 13 amino acids. CDR3: CASSFTGGETQYF. The CDR3 coding sequence is TGCGCCAGCAGCTTTACGGGAGGGGAGACCCAGTACTTC.

This clone has a handful of counts. J is TRBJ1-1 and V is TRBV7-9; D might be TRBD1 (6 bases). V lost 1 base to trimming and J lost 3 bases, with 12 bases between them. The CDR3 sequence is 15 residues long. The germline gives CDR1 SEHNR, CDR2 FQNEAQ (reference sequence). The CDR3 nucleotides are TGTGCCAGCAGCTTAGATACAGGGTTGGACACTGAAGCTTTCTTT. Translated: CASSLDTGLDTEAFF.

This rearrangement joins TRBV6-5 to TRBJ1-4; 9 bases are shared with TRBD1. This CDR3 is 14 amino acids long. CDR1 is MNHEY and CDR2 is SVGAGI in the germline V gene. The V segment lost 6 bases and the J segment 5 bases; nucleotides outside the gene matches: 4. CDR3 residues: CASSHRGRNEKLFF. The CDR3 DNA sequence: TGTGCCAGCAGCCACAGGGGGCGAAATGAAAAACTGTTTTTT.

V and J are TRBV9 and TRBJ1-2, with D uncertain. This CDR3 region has 13 residues. Deletions cut 4 bases from V and 10 bases from J, with 17 bases between. Germline V gene lookup returns CDR1 SGDLS and CDR2 YYNGEE. This chain's CDR3 is CASSFQQQTIYTF. The CDR3 DNA reads TGTGCCAGCAGCTTCCAACAGCAGACAATCTACACCTTC.

V gene TRBV13 combines with J gene TRBJ2-7, with 9 bases lining up with TRBD1. The CDR3 is 11 residues long. Trimming removed 5 bases from V and 11 bases from J; junction bases left unmatched: 4. Per the germline V gene, CDR1 is PRHDT and CDR2 is FYEKMQ (reference sequence). CDR3 DNA: TGTGCCAGCAGCCAAGGACAGGGGAAGTACTTC. Protein sequence: CASSQGQGKYF.

The V gene is TRBV27, the J gene TRBJ1-2; TRBD1 agrees at 10 bases. The CDR3 length is 16 residues. The germline V gene encodes CDR1 MNHEY and CDR2 SMNVEV (reference sequence). J was trimmed by 2 bases and V by 2 bases; bases with no gene match: 5. The CDR3 sequence is CASSLTGTGANYGYTF. The CDR3 bases are TGTGCCAGCAGTTTAACAGGGACAGGGGCCAACTATGGCTACACCTTC.

This clone appeared a single time. This chain joins TRBV7-3 and TRBJ2-3; D remains unclear. There are 14 residues in the CDR3. V dropped 2 bases and J dropped 3 bases, with 9 bases sitting between them. The germline CDR1 and CDR2 sequences are SGHTA and FQGTGA. The CDR3 sequence is CASSLYSVTDTQYF. The CDR3 DNA sequence: TGTGCCAGCAGCTTATATAGTGTTACAGATACGCAGTATTTT.

The genes are TRBV9 and TRBJ2-6; D gene ambiguous. The V gene's germline CDR1 is SGDLS and CDR2 YYNGEE. CDR3 length: 15 amino acids. V lost 4 bases, J lost 2 bases, and 10 bases lay in between. CDR3 nucleotide sequence: TGTGCCAGCAGCTCCAAACTGACTGGGGCCAACGTCCTGACTTTC. Amino acid sequence: CASSSKLTGANVLTF. The full variable domain, completed using reference TRBV9 and TRBJ2-6, is DSGVTQTPKHLITATGQRVTLRCSPRSGDLSVYWYQQSLDQGLQFLIQYYNGEERAKGNILERFSAQQFPDLHSELNLSSLELGDSALYFCASSSKLTGANVLTFGAGSRLTVL.

The chain combines TRBV25-1 with TRBJ1-1, with D perhaps TRBD1 (5 bases). V was trimmed by 8 bases and J by 6 bases, leaving 13 bases between them. In germline, CDR1 is MGHDK, CDR2 SYGVNS. The CDR3 spans 12 residues. The CDR3 sequence: CASLGAFAEAFF. CDR3 in DNA: TGTGCCAGCTTAGGGGCTTTCGCTGAAGCTTTCTTT.

This chain links TRBV5-4 with TRBJ2-7; tentatively, D is TRBD1 (6 bases). The germline CDR1 and CDR2 sequences are SGHNT and YYREEE (reference sequence). This CDR3 comprises 13 residues. Between the trimmed V and J ends, which lost 7 bases and 2 bases, there was a span of 13 bases. DNA of the CDR3: TGTGCCAGCGGGTTACAGGGAACCTACGAGCAGTACTTC. Translating gives CASGLQGTYEQYF.

The chain has TRBV6-5 and TRBJ2-1, with 7 positions matching TRBD2. Per germline, CDR1 MNHEY and CDR2 SVGAGI. V gave up 4 bases and J gave up 5 bases; unmatched junction bases: 5. This CDR3 is built from 14 residues. The CDR3 protein is CASSLLAEDNEQFF. In DNA form, the CDR3 reads TGTGCCAGCAGTTTGCTAGCGGAAGACAATGAGCAGTTCTTC.

This clone was counted a single time. CDR3 region: CASKETGSSGYTF. CDR3 in DNA: TGTGCCAGTAAGGAGACAGGGAGCAGTGGCTACACCTTC. The chain recombines TRBV19 with TRBJ1-2; TRBD1 aligns across 7 bases. This CDR3 is 13 amino acids long. The germline V gene encodes CDR1 LNHDA and CDR2 SQIVND (reference sequence). V trimming: 7 bases; J trimming: 7 bases; junction bases outside the gene matches: 9.

The table lists this clone with a count of one. V gene TRBV2 combines with J gene TRBJ1-2; possible D gene TRBD1, 5 bases. The ends were cut back, 1 base at V and 4 bases at J, with 7 bases in the middle. Germline CDR1 and CDR2: SNHLY and FYNNEI. This CDR3 has 13 residues. This CDR3 is CASSEDRLYGYTF. The CDR3 DNA reads as TGTGCCAGCAGTGAAGACAGGCTCTATGGCTACACCTTC.

The genes are TRBV28 and TRBJ1-1, with TRBD1 matching 7 bases. CDR3 length: 13 residues. Germline V CDR1 and CDR2: MDHEN, SYDVKM. The trim removed 2 bases at V and 7 bases at J, leaving 4 bases unmatched. The CDR3 protein is CASSLTGTVEAFF. Written as DNA, the CDR3 is TGTGCCAGCAGTTTAACAGGGACAGTTGAAGCTTTCTTT.

The chain carries TRBV7-2 and TRBJ2-1; 7 bases map to TRBD2. The CDR3 length is 17 residues. Trimming took 1 base from V and 2 from J; bases not matched to a gene: 8. Germline CDR1 is SGHTA and CDR2 is FQGNSA. As DNA, the CDR3 is TGTGCCAGCAGCTTAGGGCTGGCGGGAGCCCCCTACAATGAGCAGTTCTTC. Translating it yields CASSLGLAGAPYNEQFF. Drawing the rest from reference TRBV7-2 and TRBJ2-1, the complete variable domain is GAGVSQSPSNKVTEKGKDVELRCDPISGHTALYWYRQSLGQGLEFLIYFQGNSAPDKSGLPSDRFSAERTGGSVSTLTIQRTQQEDSAVYLCASSLGLAGAPYNEQFFGPGTRLTVL.

The J gene is TRBJ2-1, the V gene TRBV6-1; 8 nucleotides agree with TRBD1. V was pared by 4 bases and J by 9 bases, with 5 bases of the junction left unmatched. The CDR3 is 13 amino acids. The germline V gene has CDR1 MNHNS and CDR2 SASEGT. DNA of the CDR3: TGTGCCAGCAGTGTAGACAGGGGAGGTGAGCAGTTCTTC. It encodes CASSVDRGGEQFF.

The chain joins TRBV13 to TRBJ2-5, with TRBD2 matching over 7 bases. The J call may be in error: the DNA end matches TRBJ2-7 better. This CDR3 spans 14 amino acids. The germline CDR1 and CDR2 sequences are PRHDT and FYEKMQ (reference sequence). CDR3: CASRRLAFSYEQYF. CDR3 nucleotide sequence: TGTGCCAGCAGACGACTAGCCTTCTCCTACGAGCAGTACTTC.

This clone occurred a few times. The chain carries TRBV7-8 and TRBJ2-3, with D tentatively TRBD1 (7 bases). In germline, CDR1 is SGHVS, CDR2 FQNEAQ. The CDR3 is made up of 16 amino acids. V was clipped by 6 bases and J by 2 bases, with 18 bases between them. CDR3 residues: CASRYGRDRDTDTQYF. CDR3 DNA: TGTGCCAGCAGATACGGGCGGGACAGAGACACAGATACGCAGTATTTT.

The chain joins TRBV29-1 to TRBJ2-4; D perhaps matches TRBD2 (6 bases). This CDR3 comprises 15 residues. Deletions cut 6 bases from V and 8 bases from J, with 23 bases between. The germline V gene has CDR1 SQVTM and CDR2 ANQGSEA. The CDR3 DNA follows: TGCAGCGTAGCGCCTAGCGCACCCCACCGGGACATTCAGTACTTC. Translated: CSVAPSAPHRDIQYF.

The V gene is TRBV11-2, the J gene TRBJ1-2; D is undetermined. The CDR3 covers 14 residues. The V gene's germline CDR1 is SGHAT and CDR2 FQNNGV. V lost 2 bases to trimming and J lost 7 bases, with 14 bases between them. The CDR3 region is CASSLIRDRTGYTF. The CDR3 region has the DNA TGTGCCAGCAGCTTAATCCGGGATCGCACTGGCTACACCTTC.

The chain joins TRBV18 to TRBJ2-6, with D uncertain. Per germline, CDR1 KGHSH and CDR2 LQKENI. V shed 3 bases and J shed 7 bases, with 4 bases lying between them. This CDR3 contains 12 residues. The CDR3 DNA sequence: TGTGCCAGCTCACCCTCCGCCAACGTCCTGACTTTC. Translated: CASSPSANVLTF.

The chain combines TRBV5-8 with TRBJ2-7, with D possibly matching TRBD1 (5 bases). The CDR3 is 13 residues long. V shed 2 bases and J shed 6 bases, with 12 bases lying between them. In germline, CDR1 is SGHTS, CDR2 YDEGEE. The CDR3 here is CASSFRAVREQYF. CDR3 bases: TGTGCCAGCAGCTTCAGGGCGGTCCGCGAGCAGTACTTC.

The chain links TRBV10-1 to TRBJ2-7; TRBD2 might be the D (6 bases). Per germline, CDR1 WNHNN and CDR2 SYGVQD (reference sequence). Trimming took off 3 bases at V and 2 bases at J, with 20 bases between the two ends. The CDR3 runs 17 residues. The chain's CDR3 is CASSEGTGTPNPYEQYF. CDR3 nucleotides: TGCGCCAGCAGTGAAGGAACGGGGACTCCCAATCCCTACGAGCAGTACTTC.

The chain couples TRBV19 to TRBJ2-2; tentatively, D is TRBD1 (6 bases). Trimming removed 9 bases from V and 6 bases from J, with 14 bases in between. Germline CDR1 and CDR2: LNHDA and SQIVND (reference sequence). The CDR3 totals 13 residues. CDR3 protein: CASKIQGAGELFF. The CDR3 nucleotides read TGTGCCAGCAAAATACAGGGAGCCGGGGAGCTGTTTTTT. Drawing the rest from reference TRBV19 and TRBJ2-2, the complete variable domain is DGGITQSPKYLFRKEGQNVTLSCEQNLNHDAMYWYRQDPGQGLRLIYYSQIVNDFQKGDIAEGYSVSREKKESFPLTVTSAQKNPTAFYLCASKIQGAGELFFGEGSRLTVL.